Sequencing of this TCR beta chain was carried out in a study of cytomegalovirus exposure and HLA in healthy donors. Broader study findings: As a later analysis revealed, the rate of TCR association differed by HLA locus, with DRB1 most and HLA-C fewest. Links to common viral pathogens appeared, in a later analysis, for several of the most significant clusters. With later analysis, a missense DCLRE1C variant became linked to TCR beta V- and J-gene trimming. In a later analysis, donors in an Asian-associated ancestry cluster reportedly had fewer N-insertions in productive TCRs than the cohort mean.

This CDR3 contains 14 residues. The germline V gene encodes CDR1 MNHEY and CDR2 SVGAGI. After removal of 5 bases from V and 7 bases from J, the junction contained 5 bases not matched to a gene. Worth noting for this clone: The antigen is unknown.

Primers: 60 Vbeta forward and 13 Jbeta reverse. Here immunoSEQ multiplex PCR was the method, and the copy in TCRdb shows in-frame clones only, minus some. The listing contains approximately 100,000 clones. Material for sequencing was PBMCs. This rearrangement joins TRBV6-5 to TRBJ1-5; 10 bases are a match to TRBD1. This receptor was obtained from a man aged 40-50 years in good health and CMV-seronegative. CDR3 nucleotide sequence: TGTGCCAGCAGTACGGGACAGGGGCGACAGCCCCAGCATTTT. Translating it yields CASSTGQGRQPQHF.